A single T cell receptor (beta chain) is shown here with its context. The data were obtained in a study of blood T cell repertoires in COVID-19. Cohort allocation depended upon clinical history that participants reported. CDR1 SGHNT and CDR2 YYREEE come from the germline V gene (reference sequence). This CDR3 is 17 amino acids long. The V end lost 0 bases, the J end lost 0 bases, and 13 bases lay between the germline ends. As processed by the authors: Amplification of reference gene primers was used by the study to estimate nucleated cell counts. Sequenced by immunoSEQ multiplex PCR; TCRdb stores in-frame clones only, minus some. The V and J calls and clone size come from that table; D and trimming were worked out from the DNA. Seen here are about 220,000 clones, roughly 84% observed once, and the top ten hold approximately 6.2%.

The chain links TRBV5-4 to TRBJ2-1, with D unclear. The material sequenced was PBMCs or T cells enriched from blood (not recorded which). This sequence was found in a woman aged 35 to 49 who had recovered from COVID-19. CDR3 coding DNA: TGTGCCAGCAGCTTGGCCTCTACGGTTAGCTCCTACAATGAGCAGTTCTTC. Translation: CASSLASTVSSYNEQFF. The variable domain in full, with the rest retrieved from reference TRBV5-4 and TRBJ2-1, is ETGVTQSPTHLIKTRGQQVTLRCSSQSGHNTVSWYQQALGQGPQFIFQYYREEENGRGNFPPRFSGLQFPNYSSELNVNALELDDSALYLCASSLASTVSSYNEQFFGPGTRLTVL.